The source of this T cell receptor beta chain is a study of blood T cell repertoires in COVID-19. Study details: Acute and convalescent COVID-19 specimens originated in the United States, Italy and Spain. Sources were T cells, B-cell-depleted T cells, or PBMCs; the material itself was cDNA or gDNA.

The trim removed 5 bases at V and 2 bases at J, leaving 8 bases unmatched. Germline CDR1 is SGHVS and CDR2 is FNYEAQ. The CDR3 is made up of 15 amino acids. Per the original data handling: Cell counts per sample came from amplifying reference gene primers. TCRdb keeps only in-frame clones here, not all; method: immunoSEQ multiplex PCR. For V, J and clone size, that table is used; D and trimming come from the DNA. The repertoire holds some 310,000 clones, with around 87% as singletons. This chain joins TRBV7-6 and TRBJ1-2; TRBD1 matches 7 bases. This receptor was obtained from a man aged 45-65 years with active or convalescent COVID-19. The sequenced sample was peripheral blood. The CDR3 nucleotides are TGTGCCAGCAGCCCCGAAATGGGACAGAACTATGGCTACACCTTC. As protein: CASSPEMGQNYGYTF.